This T cell receptor (beta chain) originates from a study of regulatory T cells in long-lasting Graves disease. Study-level information: Antithyroid drugs had been taken under 3 months by newly diagnosed Graves' patients. Findings and limits, study-wide: There were preferences for TRBV28, TRBJ1-2 and TRBJ2-5 in persistent disease. Newly diagnosed Graves' patients had higher TCR diversity than persistent ones.

This clonotype showed up many times. The antigen is undetermined. Building the TCR beta libraries relied on iRepertoire HTBI primers, and CDR3 regions underwent Arm-PCR. TCRdb recomputed calls from the multiplex PCR reads with MiXCR, one row per CDR3 protein. This table has 530,000 or so distinct CDR3 sequences, 13% appearing once. V lost 2 bases to trimming and J lost 0 bases, with 14 bases between them. In germline, CDR1 is SGHTA, CDR2 FQGNSA. This CDR3 has 17 residues. Time point specified: newly diagnosed GD, antithyroid drugs for less than 3 months. Researchers made the TCR library from RNA that was extracted from PBMCs. The data were also submitted as part of a second study, on T cells in Graves' hyperthyroidism and ophthalmopathy. That study adds: The primer set for the first-round RT-PCR of the TCR CDR3 was HTBI.

This chain links TRBV7-2 with TRBJ2-1; D gene unclear. The receptor's source is a man younger than 45 with Graves disease. This specimen was peripheral blood mononuclear cells (PBMCs), taken at new diagnosis, from a patient treated with antithyroid drugs. This CDR3 is CASSLTYVSASYNEQFF. As DNA, the CDR3 is TGTGCCAGCAGCTTAACTTATGTGTCAGCCTCCTACAATGAGCAGTTCTTC.